This is a list of T cell receptor beta chains from one sample in a study of response to subunit inactivated influenza vaccine. TCRdb used MiXCR to reprocess the RT-PCR reads, holding one entry per CDR3 protein. The sample holds around 760,000 distinct CDR3 sequences, roughly 14% seen once. The sequencing used PBMCs from blood, collected around 14 days before vaccination. The receptors derive from a man aged 45-65 years who received an inactivated influenza vaccine. Each CDR3 is given with its conserved first and last residue. A D gene is named only where the DNA matches it firmly. Clone size appears in some rows only: once, few, many, or a class for an expanded clone.

TRBJ2-2,TRBV10-3,.,15,TRBD1,CATKDTGGSVGELFF,TGTGCCACCAAGGACACAGGGGGTTCGGTCGGGGAGCTGTTTTTT
TRBJ2-7,TRBV7-2,few,13,TRBD2,CASSFEREGEQYF,TGTGCCAGCAGCTTTGAGCGGGAGGGGGAGCAGTACTTC
TRBJ1-1,TRBV12-3/TRBV12-4,few,14,TRBD1,CASSLDQGAGEAFF,TGTGCCAGCAGTTTAGACCAGGGGGCGGGGGAAGCTTTCTTT
TRBJ2-3,TRBV7-9,few,11,.,CASISAWTQYF,TGTGCCAGCATCTCCGCTTGGACGCAGTATTTT
TRBJ2-1,TRBV7-3,.,16,TRBD2,CASSPQGLAGGYEQFF,TGTGCCAGCAGCCCCCAAGGGCTAGCGGGAGGATATGAGCAGTTCTTC
TRBJ2-7,TRBV20-1,.,15,.,CSARRPLRPGEQQYF,TGCAGTGCTAGAAGACCCCTCAGGCCTGGGGAACAGCAGTACTTC
TRBJ2-1,TRBV6-6,many,12,.,CASSRGNNEQFF,TGTGCCAGCAGTAGGGGTAACAATGAGCAGTTCTTC
TRBJ1-2,TRBV12-3/TRBV12-4,few,12,.,CASSTQGLGYTF,TGTGCCAGCAGTACACAGGGATTGGGCTACACCTTC
TRBJ1-2,TRBV7-8,few,14,.,CASSLGGGYYGYTF,TGTGCCAGCAGCTTAGGAGGCGGGTACTATGGCTACACCTTC
TRBJ2-1,TRBV3-1,few,16,TRBD2,CASSQQGGGPYNEQFF,TGTGCCAGCAGCCAACAAGGCGGGGGGCCTTACAATGAGCAGTTCTTC
TRBJ2-5,TRBV12-3/TRBV12-4,.,14,TRBD1,CASSFTGGAETQYF,TGTGCCAGCAGTTTCACAGGGGGCGCAGAGACCCAGTACTTC
TRBJ2-2,TRBV7-3,.,15,.,CASSASSVNTGELFF,TGTGCCAGCAGCGCATCCAGCGTGAACACCGGGGAGCTGTTTTTT
TRBJ2-7,TRBV20-1,.,12,.,CSAENRGSEQYF,TGCAGTGCAGAAAATCGAGGGAGCGAGCAGTACTTC
TRBJ2-7,TRBV15,.,14,TRBD2,CATSRRREGNEQYF,TGTGCCACCTCGCGCCGGCGGGAGGGAAACGAGCAGTACTTC
TRBJ1-5,TRBV11-2,few,16,.,CATPERCEYSNQPQHF,TGTGCCACCCCGGAACGGTGCGAGTATAGCAATCAGCCCCAGCATTTT
TRBJ1-2,TRBV3-1,.,14,.,CASSPRAPNYGYTF,TGTGCCAGCAGCCCCCGAGCACCTAACTATGGCTACACCTTC
TRBJ2-3,TRBV28,.,20,TRBD1,CASSFPPRPWTGKGLDTQYF,TGTGCCAGCAGTTTTCCCCCGAGGCCCTGGACAGGGAAAGGATTAGATACGCAGTATTTT
TRBJ1-6,TRBV27,few,15,.,CASTAQGGINSPLHF,TGTGCCAGCACAGCCCAAGGAGGGATCAATTCACCCCTCCACTTT
TRBJ2-1,TRBV3-1,many,17,TRBD2,CASSQDRTGGTYNEQFF,TGTGCCAGCAGCCAAGATCGAACGGGGGGGACCTACAATGAGCAGTTCTTC
TRBJ2-5,TRBV4-2,few,14,.,CASSQSSDQETQYF,TGTGCCAGCAGCCAATCTAGTGATCAAGAGACCCAGTACTTC
TRBJ2-7,TRBV7-9,few,13,.,CASSLSDRYEQYF,TGTGCCAGCAGTCTTTCGGACCGATACGAGCAGTACTTC
TRBJ2-5,TRBV7-7,few,16,TRBD1,CASSSGLDRVAETQYF,TGTGCTAGCAGCTCCGGCTTAGACAGGGTGGCTGAGACCCAGTACTTC
TRBJ2-2,TRBV7-9,few,14,TRBD1,CASSLQGADGELFF,TGTGCCAGCAGCTTACAGGGGGCCGACGGGGAGCTGTTTTTT
TRBJ2-2,TRBV6-2/TRBV6-3,few,13,.,CASSYSEVGELFF,TGTGCCAGCAGTTACTCGGAGGTCGGGGAGCTGTTTTTT
TRBJ2-4,TRBV9,many,14,TRBD1,CASNRGGYENIQYF,TGTGCCAGCAACCGAGGGGGCTACGAAAACATTCAGTACTTC
TRBJ2-3,TRBV20-1,few,16,.,CSAFLKGSTSTDTQYF,TGCAGCGCCTTTCTAAAGGGATCGACTAGCACAGATACGCAGTATTTT
TRBJ2-7,TRBV28,.,21,TRBD2,CASSLGGLGLAGGLDWYEQYF,TGTGCCAGCAGTTTAGGCGGCTTAGGACTAGCGGGAGGGCTCGATTGGTACGAGCAGTACTTC
TRBJ1-6,TRBV6-1,.,14,TRBD1,CASRPQGANSPLHF,TGTGCCAGCAGGCCACAGGGGGCCAATTCACCCCTCCACTTT
TRBJ2-7,TRBV5-1,once,16,TRBD2,CASSGGPGLAAYEQYF,TGCGCCAGCAGCGGGGGACCGGGACTAGCGGCCTACGAGCAGTACTTC
TRBJ2-2,TRBV7-9,few,13,TRBD1,CASSIPTGVDLFF,TGTGCCAGCAGCATACCTACAGGGGTTGACCTGTTTTTT
TRBJ1-1,TRBV14,.,16,.,CASSLHATLGNTEAFF,TGTGCCAGCAGCCTCCATGCAACATTGGGGAACACTGAAGCTTTCTTT
TRBJ1-6,TRBV6-1,few,16,.,CASRRDRSSYNSPLHF,TGTGCCAGCAGAAGAGACAGAAGTTCCTATAATTCACCCCTCCACTTT
TRBJ2-1,TRBV28,few,18,TRBD2,CASSFGMLAGVGYNEQFF,TGTGCCAGCAGTTTCGGCATGTTAGCGGGGGTTGGGTACAATGAGCAGTTCTTC
TRBJ2-2,TRBV3-1,few,15,.,CASSQVRSNTGELFF,TGTGCCAGCAGCCAAGTTAGAAGTAACACCGGGGAGCTGTTTTTT
TRBJ2-5,TRBV7-9,once,12,.,CASSAQKETQYF,TGTGCCAGCAGCGCTCAGAAAGAGACCCAGTACTTC
TRBJ2-2,TRBV5-1,many,16,TRBD2,CASSTLLAGFAGELFF,TGCGCCAGCAGTACCTTACTAGCGGGCTTTGCCGGGGAGCTGTTTTTT
TRBJ2-3,TRBV2,.,13,.,CASSASNGGTQYF,TGTGCCAGCAGTGCCAGCAACGGAGGTACGCAGTATTTT
TRBJ2-3,TRBV27,.,15,TRBD1,CASSPQGVGTGTQYF,TGTGCCAGCAGTCCGCAGGGGGTCGGCACAGGCACGCAGTATTTT
TRBJ2-3,TRBV11-2,.,19,TRBD2,CASSPIRLRLAGGTDTQYF,TGTGCCAGCAGCCCTATACGTTTAAGACTAGCGGGAGGGACAGATACGCAGTATTTT
TRBJ1-1,TRBV18,.,13,.,CASSAGGNTEAFF,TGTGCCAGCTCAGCCGGGGGGAACACTGAAGCTTTCTTT
TRBJ2-5,TRBV2,.,15,TRBD2,CASSAGLATWETQYF,TGTGCCAGCAGTGCAGGACTAGCGACATGGGAGACCCAGTACTTC
TRBJ2-7,TRBV28,many,14,.,CASSLAPPSYEQYF,TGTGCCAGCAGTTTAGCCCCCCCATCCTACGAGCAGTACTTC
TRBJ1-1,TRBV28,many,15,.,CASRAQSFVNTEAFF,TGTGCCAGCAGGGCCCAATCCTTCGTGAACACTGAAGCTTTCTTT
TRBJ2-1,TRBV20-1,.,14,.,CSAPSLTGEREQFF,TGCAGTGCTCCCTCCCTAACGGGAGAGCGTGAGCAGTTCTTC
TRBJ2-3,TRBV20-1,.,15,TRBD1,CSARDRRQGWDTQYF,TGCAGTGCTAGAGATAGGAGACAGGGGTGGGATACGCAGTATTTT
TRBJ2-4,TRBV20-1,few,13,TRBD1,CSAGVRGPALQYF,TGCAGTGCTGGTGTTAGGGGGCCCGCACTTCAGTACTTC
TRBJ2-5,TRBV6-6,.,13,.,CASSYSTQETQYF,TGTGCCAGCAGTTACTCTACACAAGAGACCCAGTACTTC
TRBJ2-1,TRBV12-3/TRBV12-4,.,17,TRBD2,CASSPGLAGGYGNEQFF,TGTGCCAGCAGTCCGGGACTAGCGGGAGGGTATGGGAATGAGCAGTTCTTC
TRBJ2-1,TRBV29-1,.,13,.,CSVGSGRIREQFF,TGCAGCGTTGGATCTGGGCGGATACGGGAGCAGTTCTTC
TRBJ2-1,TRBV30,few,14,.,CAWSGSAGFNEQFF,TGTGCCTGGAGCGGCTCCGCGGGGTTCAATGAGCAGTTCTTC
TRBJ2-5,TRBV20-1,many,14,.,CSALIGGAGETQYF,TGCAGTGCCCTAATAGGGGGGGCCGGCGAGACCCAGTACTTC
TRBJ1-6,TRBV6-5,.,17,.,CASSYPGLGSDVSPLHF,TGTGCCAGCAGTTACCCCGGGTTGGGCAGCGACGTCTCACCCCTCCACTTT
TRBJ2-4,TRBV29-1,few,14,TRBD1,CSVAWGQGKNIQYF,TGCAGCGTCGCCTGGGGACAGGGGAAAAACATTCAGTACTTC
TRBJ2-2,TRBV6-2/TRBV6-3,many,17,TRBD2,CASSPGTSGRRGGELFF,TGTGCCAGCAGTCCCGGGACTAGCGGGAGGCGCGGCGGGGAGCTGTTTTTT
TRBJ2-5,TRBV2,few,13,TRBD1,CASSGQGQETQYF,TGTGCCAGCAGTGGACAGGGGCAAGAGACCCAGTACTTC
TRBJ2-3,TRBV4-3,.,15,TRBD1,CASSLGQGAKDTQYF,TGCGCCAGCAGCCTTGGCCAGGGGGCTAAAGATACGCAGTATTTT
TRBJ2-6,TRBV7-3,few,15,.,CASSLQGLGANVLTF,TGTGCCAGCAGCTTACAGGGGCTCGGGGCCAACGTCCTGACTTTC
TRBJ1-1,TRBV3-1,few,17,TRBD1,CASSQVRAGGQNTEAFF,TGTGCCAGCAGCCAAGTTCGGGCAGGGGGTCAGAACACTGAAGCTTTCTTT
TRBJ2-7,TRBV29-1,few,16,.,CSVEGKSGTSSYEQYF,TGCAGCGTTGAAGGTAAATCCGGGACATCCTCCTACGAGCAGTACTTC
TRBJ2-5,TRBV29-1,many,13,.,CSVRDGTQETQYF,TGCAGCGTTCGGGACGGAACACAAGAGACCCAGTACTTC